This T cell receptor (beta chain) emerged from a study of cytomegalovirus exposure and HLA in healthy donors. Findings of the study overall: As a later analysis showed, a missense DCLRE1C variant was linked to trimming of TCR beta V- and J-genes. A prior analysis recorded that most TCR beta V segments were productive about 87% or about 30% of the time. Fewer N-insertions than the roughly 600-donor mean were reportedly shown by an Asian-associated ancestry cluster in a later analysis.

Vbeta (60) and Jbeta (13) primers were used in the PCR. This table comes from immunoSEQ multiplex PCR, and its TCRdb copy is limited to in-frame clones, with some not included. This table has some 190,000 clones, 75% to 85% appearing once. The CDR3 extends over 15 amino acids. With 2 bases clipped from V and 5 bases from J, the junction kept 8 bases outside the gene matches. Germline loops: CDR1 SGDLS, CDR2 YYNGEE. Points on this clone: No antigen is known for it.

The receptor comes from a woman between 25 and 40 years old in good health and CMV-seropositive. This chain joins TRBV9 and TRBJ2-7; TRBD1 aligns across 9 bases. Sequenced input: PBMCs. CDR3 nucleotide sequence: TGTGCCAGCAGCGTTCCCCGGGACAGGGCCCACGAGCAGTACTTC. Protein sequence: CASSVPRDRAHEQYF.